This TCR beta chain appears in the sequencing data of a study of blood T cell repertoires in COVID-19 (dated by TCRdb to the early 2020s). Notes on the research overall: Samples covering the acute and convalescent phases of COVID-19 were provided by collaborators in the United States, Italy and Spain. Sample metadata almost always included a de-identified subject ID, COVID-19 status, age in years and sex. The prospective study material was composed of cDNA or gDNA derived from T cells, B-cell-depleted T cells, or PBMCs. Deeply sampled blood TCRbeta repertoires from subjects exposed to, actively infected with, or recovered from COVID-19 were included in the dataset. Samples came from the ongoing ImmuneRACE study (first 160 participants) plus 1,254 subjects from 6 global collaborators. The repertoires were released in a freely available public database meant as a resource for research on the immune response to SARS-CoV-2. Where available, HLA class I and class II types were taken from metadata supplied by the sample provider and were not determined by assay-based typing. The investigation overall reported the following: The quantity of clinical and demographic metadata differed by source and by participant and was supplied without curation.

The immunoSEQ Assay, a bias-controlled multiplex PCR, was used to amplify TCRbeta CDR3 regions from genomic DNA. The original methods were these. The number of nucleated cells in each sample was estimated by amplification of reference gene primers within the assay. Sequence reads were collapsed and filtered to measure the absolute abundance of every unique TCRbeta CDR3 rearrangement. Productive Simpson clonality was computed per sample as the square root of Simpson's diversity index over productive rearrangements. The table was pulled from immuneACCESS by TCRdb, which kept in-frame rearrangements only. Such tables lose some clones; where checked, under half of the loss comes from unresolved V genes, and the rest has no known cause. That table supplies the V and J calls and clone size; D and trimming were determined from the DNA. Across this sample there are a few hundred thousand clones, with roughly 89% seen only once. About 16% of the sample is in the top ten clones.

About this clone itself: Its binding antigen is unknown. Base qualities are not at hand, and no much larger clone is one base apart.

Enrolling through a virtual design, the prospective study's participants ranged in age from about 18 to 89 years and lived across about two dozen United States geographic areas. In the prospective study, participants were assigned to cohorts based on the clinical history participants reported in a screening survey and a study questionnaire. Exposed participants had been in contact, within 2 weeks of entering the study, with a person who had a PCR-confirmed or clinician-diagnosed case of COVID-19. In the prospective study, whole blood, serum and a nasopharyngeal or oropharyngeal swab were collected from each participant by mobile phlebotomists. Prospective study participants could optionally give additional blood draws and questionnaires over an approximately two-month period. Blood samples from the prospective study were shipped frozen or at room temperature prior to DNA extraction. The CDR3, cysteine through phenylalanine, is 13 amino acids long. Only CDR3 DNA remains: 39 bases, in frame from the first base. CDR1 is given as SQVTM and CDR2 as ANQGSEA, both from the germline V gene. Trimming removed 1 base from V and 6 bases from J, leaving 12 bases between the germline ends.

The receptor was isolated from a man aged 25 to 45 who had been exposed to COVID-19. The sequenced sample was PBMCs or T cells enriched from blood (not recorded which). This chain joins TRBV29-1 to TRBJ1-2, and TRBD1 may be the D gene, going by 6 matching bases. The nucleotide sequence reads TGCAGCGTTGAAGGTAGGACAGAAGATGGCTACACCTTC. This codes for CSVEGRTEDGYTF.